The sequence of this TCR beta chain was determined in a study of blood T cell repertoires in COVID-19. Notes on this clone: Compared with germline, one end of the junction differs, possibly owing to a read error.

Clones were sequenced by immunoSEQ multiplex PCR, and TCRdb holds only the in-frame ones, with some missing. The table has approximately 240,000 clones, 80% to 90% seen once; the top ten hold 3.1%. CDR1 and CDR2 (germline): LGHNA, YNFKEQ. There are 14 residues in the CDR3. Participant age was roughly 18 to 90 years, and participants resided in about two dozen US areas. The chain recombines TRBV4-2 with TRBJ2-7; D possibly corresponds to TRBD2 (6 bases). The source of this sequence is a woman between 45 and 60 years old in a cohort exposed to, infected with or recovered from COVID-19 (not recorded which). Sequenced: PBMCs or T cells enriched from blood (not recorded which). CDR3 nucleotide sequence: TGTGCCAACAGCCAAGGAACGGGGGACTACGAGCAGTACTTC. As protein: CANSQGTGDYEQYF.